A selection of T cell receptor beta chains follows, all from one sample in a study of blood T cells in healthy people across ages. TCRdb analysed the 5' RACE reads with MiXCR anew, one entry per CDR3 protein. The sample contains about 1.7 million distinct CDR3 sequences, 28% of which appear only once. Material: blood. Receptors were obtained from a woman aged 25-40 years in good health. Each CDR3 is given with its conserved first and last residue. A D gene is named only where the DNA matches it firmly. Rows give clone size only sometimes, using once, few, many, or a class for an expanded clone.

>TRBJ2-1|.|many|TRBV24-1
CATSDSREQFF
TGTGCCACCAGTGATTCCAGAGAGCAGTTCTTC
>TRBJ2-5|TRBD2|.|TRBV12-3/TRBV12-4
CASSFPPAGEYF
TGTGCCAGCAGTTTCCCGCCGGCGGGGGAGTACTTC
>TRBJ2-1|.|.|TRBV5-1
CASSTRAYEQFF
TGCGCCAGCAGCACCAGGGCGTATGAGCAGTTCTTC
>TRBJ2-4|.|.|TRBV3-1
CASSQWAGAVNEQYF
TGTGCCAGCAGCCAATGGGCAGGGGCGGTCAATGAGCAGTACTTC
>TRBJ2-1|.|few|TRBV12-3/TRBV12-4
CASSPLSGNNEQFF
TGTGCCAGCAGCCCCCTCTCGGGGAACAATGAGCAGTTCTTC
>TRBJ2-7|.|.|TRBV7-9
CASSLAACEQYF
TGTGCCAGCAGTCTTGCGGCGTGCGAGCAGTACTTC
>TRBJ2-1|TRBD2|.|TRBV10-3
CATQGGGETQFF
TGTGCCACACAGGGCGGGGGGGAGACCCAGTTCTTC
>TRBJ2-1|TRBD2|few|TRBV20-1
CSAPGTRLYEQFF
TGCAGTGCTCCCGGGACTAGACTCTATGAGCAGTTCTTC
>TRBJ2-1|TRBD2|few|TRBV9
CASSPGGGVPYNEQFF
TGTGCCAGCAGCCCCGGGGGGGGGGTCCCCTACAATGAGCAGTTCTTC
>TRBJ2-7|TRBD2|.|TRBV20-1
CSASLPQGLAGGIEQYF
TGCAGTGCTAGTTTGCCCCAGGGACTAGCGGGGGGGATCGAGCAGTACTTC
>TRBJ2-7|TRBD2|.|TRBV3-1
CASSEGLAVLEQYF
TGTGCCAGCAGCGAGGGACTAGCGGTGTTGGAGCAGTACTTC
>TRBJ2-2|.|.|TRBV4-3
CASSQDSLAKANTGELFF
TGCGCCAGCAGCCAAGATTCGCTAGCGAAGGCGAACACCGGGGAGCTGTTTTTT
>TRBJ1-5|.|.|TRBV6-1
CADAPDGSQPQHF
TGTGCCGACGCCCCGGACGGATCCCAGCCCCAGCATTTT
>TRBJ1-1|.|few|TRBV5-1
CASSFEGGGTEAFF
TGCGCCAGCAGCTTCGAGGGGGGGGGCACTGAAGCTTTCTTT
>TRBJ2-5|.|.|TRBV3-1
CASSPDSETQYF
TGTGCCAGCAGCCCCGATTCTGAGACCCAGTACTTC
>TRBJ2-7|.|.|TRBV6-6
CASSYPSGGGEQYF
TGTGCCAGCAGTTACCCCAGCGGTGGTGGAGAGCAGTACTTC
>TRBJ1-2|TRBD1|many|TRBV29-1
CSVGTGGSNYGYTF
TGCAGCGTGGGGACAGGGGGCAGTAACTATGGCTACACCTTC
>TRBJ2-4|TRBD2|many|TRBV5-6
CASSFGTRQYF
TGTGCCAGCAGTTTTGGGACTAGGCAGTACTTC
>TRBJ2-7|TRBD2|many|TRBV2
CASRPIAGVVEQYF
TGTGCCAGCAGGCCCATAGCGGGAGTGGTCGAGCAGTACTTC
>TRBJ1-1|TRBD1|.|TRBV13
CASSLEGTETPEAFF
TGTGCCAGCAGCTTAGAAGGGACAGAAACCCCTGAAGCTTTCTTT
>TRBJ2-2|.|.|TRBV27
CASSSPRRGGTGELFF
TGTGCCAGCAGTTCCCCGAGACGGGGTGGGACCGGGGAGCTGTTTTTT
>TRBJ1-2|.|.|TRBV6-5
CASSSRLGYGYTF
TGTGCCAGCAGTTCCAGATTGGGATATGGCTACACCTTC
>TRBJ2-5|.|many|TRBV10-3
CAIKGGLNRETQYF
TGTGCCATCAAGGGGGGCCTTAACCGGGAGACCCAGTACTTC
>TRBJ1-5|.|.|TRBV30
CACQGNGDQPQHF
TGTGCCTGTCAGGGAAATGGGGATCAGCCCCAGCATTTT
>TRBJ1-5|.|few|TRBV10-1
CASSESRGNQPQHF
TGCGCCAGCAGTGAGTCGAGAGGGAATCAGCCCCAGCATTTT
>TRBJ1-2|.|.|TRBV20-1
CSARGRGANYGYTF
TGCAGTGCTAGAGGGCGGGGGGCTAACTATGGCTACACCTTC
>TRBJ1-1|TRBD1|many|TRBV20-1
CSADRGWNTEAFF
TGCAGTGCTGACAGGGGATGGAACACTGAAGCTTTCTTT
>TRBJ1-2|.|.|TRBV6-2/TRBV6-3
CASRRDNHYGYTF
TGTGCCAGCCGTCGGGATAATCACTATGGCTACACCTTC
>TRBJ2-7|.|many|TRBV27
CASSLSTVGNYEQYF
TGTGCCAGCAGTTTATCCACAGTCGGAAACTACGAGCAGTACTTC
>TRBJ2-7|TRBD1|few|TRBV30
CAWKGTGGSYEQYF
TGTGCCTGGAAAGGGACAGGGGGCTCCTACGAGCAGTACTTC
>TRBJ2-6|TRBD2|many|TRBV11-2
CASSLSGGSTVSGANVLTF
TGTGCCAGCAGCTTATCCGGCGGGAGTACTGTTTCTGGGGCCAACGTCCTGACTTTC
>TRBJ2-5|.|.|TRBV20-1
CSASRVDQETQYF
TGCAGTGCTAGCAGGGTAGACCAAGAGACCCAGTACTTC
>TRBJ2-7|.|many|TRBV10-3
CAISGSQGSGAYEQYF
TGTGCCATCAGCGGGTCACAGGGGTCGGGAGCTTACGAGCAGTACTTC
>TRBJ2-7|TRBD2|.|TRBV25-1
CANSDTSGKKNEQYF
TGTGCCAACAGTGATACTAGCGGGAAGAAGAATGAGCAGTACTTC
>TRBJ2-1|TRBD2|.|TRBV6-2/TRBV6-3
CASSYSGGRSHDQFF
TGTGCCAGCAGTTACTCGGGCGGGAGGTCACATGACCAGTTCTTC
>TRBJ1-4|.|.|TRBV20-1
CSARGSTGNEKLFF
TGCAGTGCTAGAGGGAGCACGGGGAATGAAAAACTGTTTTTT
>TRBJ2-5|.|.|TRBV3-1
CASSQARVPQETQYF
TGTGCCAGCAGCCAAGCGCGCGTACCCCAAGAGACCCAGTACTTC
>TRBJ2-7|TRBD1|many|TRBV7-2
CASSFGPGQISGEQYF
TGTGCCAGCAGCTTTGGGCCGGGACAGATCTCTGGAGAGCAGTACTTC
>TRBJ1-2|TRBD1|.|TRBV12-3/TRBV12-4
CASSSNRDSTYGYTF
TGTGCCAGCAGCTCAAACCGGGACAGTACCTATGGCTACACCTTC
>TRBJ1-1|.|few|TRBV12-3/TRBV12-4
CASTGGGAEAFF
TGTGCCAGCACCGGCGGGGGGGCAGAAGCTTTCTTT
>TRBJ2-7|TRBD2|.|TRBV29-1
CGVDTSGGRYEQYF
TGCGGCGTTGATACTAGCGGGGGGAGGTACGAGCAGTACTTC
>TRBJ1-1|.|.|TRBV12-3/TRBV12-4
CASSFLPENTEAFF
TGTGCCAGCAGTTTTCTCCCAGAGAACACTGAAGCTTTCTTT
>TRBJ2-7|.|.|TRBV7-8
CAGSLTGTSYEQYF
TGTGCCGGCAGCTTAACCGGGACCTCCTACGAGCAGTACTTC
>TRBJ1-2|TRBD1|.|TRBV7-3
CANSLGGTGKCPGYTF
TGTGCCAACAGCTTAGGGGGGACAGGGAAGTGTCCTGGCTACACCTTC
>TRBJ1-6|TRBD1|many|TRBV3-1
CASSSGQANSPLHF
TGTGCCAGCAGCTCGGGACAGGCCAATTCACCCCTCCACTTT
>TRBJ1-6|TRBD1|few|TRBV5-1
CASSPDRIDSPLHF
TGCGCCAGCAGCCCGGACAGGATTGATTCACCCCTCCACTTT
>TRBJ2-5|.|.|TRBV20-1
CSASTGKETQYF
TGCAGTGCTAGTACAGGGAAAGAGACCCAGTACTTC
>TRBJ2-7|.|.|TRBV28
CASSLPGLDIYEQYF
TGTGCCAGCAGTTTACCGGGCTTAGACATCTACGAGCAGTACTTC
>TRBJ1-1|TRBD1|.|TRBV20-1
CSASTGFDTEAFF
TGCAGTGCGTCGACAGGGTTCGACACTGAAGCTTTCTTT
>TRBJ2-7|.|few|TRBV7-9
CASSLGTGSYNEQYF
TGTGCCAGCAGCTTAGGGACTGGATCCTACAATGAGCAGTACTTC
>TRBJ2-1|.|few|TRBV5-1
CASKVDPPYNEQFF
TGCGCCAGCAAGGTAGATCCCCCCTACAATGAGCAGTTCTTC
>TRBJ2-7|.|few|TRBV6-2/TRBV6-3
CASSSYRFSYEQYF
TGTGCCAGCAGCTCCTACAGGTTCTCCTACGAGCAGTACTTC